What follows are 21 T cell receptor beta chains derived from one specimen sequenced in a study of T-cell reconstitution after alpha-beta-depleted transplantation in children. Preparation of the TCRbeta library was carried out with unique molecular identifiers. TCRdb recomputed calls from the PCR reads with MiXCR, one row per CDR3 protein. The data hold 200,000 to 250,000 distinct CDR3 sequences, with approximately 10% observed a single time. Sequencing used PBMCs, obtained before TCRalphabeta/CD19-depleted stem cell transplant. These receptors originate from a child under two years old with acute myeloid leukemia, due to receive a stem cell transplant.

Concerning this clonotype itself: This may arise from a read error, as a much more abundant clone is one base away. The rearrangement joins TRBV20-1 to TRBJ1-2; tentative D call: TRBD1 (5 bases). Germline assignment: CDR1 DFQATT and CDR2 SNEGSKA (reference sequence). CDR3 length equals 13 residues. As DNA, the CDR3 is TGCAGTGCTCCCCTCGGGGCTAACTATGGCTACCCCTTC. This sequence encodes CSAPLGANYGYPF.

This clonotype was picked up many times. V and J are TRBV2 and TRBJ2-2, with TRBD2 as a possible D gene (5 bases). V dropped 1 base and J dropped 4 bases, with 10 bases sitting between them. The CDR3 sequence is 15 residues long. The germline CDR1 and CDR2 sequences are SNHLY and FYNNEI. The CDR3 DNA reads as TGTGCCAGCAGTGAAGTCCCCGAGGGCACCGGGGAGCTGTTTTTT. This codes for CASSEVPEGTGELFF.

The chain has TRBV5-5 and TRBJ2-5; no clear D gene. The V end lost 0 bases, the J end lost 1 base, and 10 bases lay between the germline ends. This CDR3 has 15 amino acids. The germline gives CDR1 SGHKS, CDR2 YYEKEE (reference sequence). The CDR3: CASSLGAGSQETQYF. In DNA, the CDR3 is TGTGCCAGCAGCTTGGGAGCCGGTTCCCAAGAGACCCAGTACTTC.

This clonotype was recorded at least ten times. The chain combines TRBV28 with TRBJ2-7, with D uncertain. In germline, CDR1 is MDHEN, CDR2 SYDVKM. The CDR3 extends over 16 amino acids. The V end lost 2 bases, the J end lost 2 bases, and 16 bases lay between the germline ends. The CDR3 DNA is TGTGCCAGCAGTTTAAGAACGGAAGCGCTCGCCTACGAGCAGTACTTC. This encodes CASSLRTEALAYEQYF.

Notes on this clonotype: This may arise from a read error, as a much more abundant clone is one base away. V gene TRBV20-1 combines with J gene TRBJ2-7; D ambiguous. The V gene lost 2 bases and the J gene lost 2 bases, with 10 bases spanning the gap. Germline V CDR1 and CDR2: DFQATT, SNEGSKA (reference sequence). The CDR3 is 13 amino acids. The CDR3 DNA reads TGCAGTGCTAGATCCCAGACTGCCTACGAGCAGTACTTC. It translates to CSARSQTAYEQYF.

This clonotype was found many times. CDR3 sequence (DNA): TGCGCCAGCAGCTTGCAGGCCCCTTGGAATGAGCAGTTCTTC. It encodes CASSLQAPWNEQFF. The chain employs TRBV5-1 and TRBJ2-1; D is undetermined. This CDR3 spans 14 amino acids. Germline assignment: CDR1 SGHRS and CDR2 YFSETQ. The V end was cut by 1 base, the J end by 7 bases, with 12 bases between.

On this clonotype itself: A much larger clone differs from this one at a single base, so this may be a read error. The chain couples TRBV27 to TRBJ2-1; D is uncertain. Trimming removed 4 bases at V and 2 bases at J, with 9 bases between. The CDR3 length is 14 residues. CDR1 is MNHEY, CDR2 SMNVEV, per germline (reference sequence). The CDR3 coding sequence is TGTGCCAGCAGTTCAGAAGGACCCTACAATGAGCAGTTCTTC. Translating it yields CASSSEGPYNEQFF.

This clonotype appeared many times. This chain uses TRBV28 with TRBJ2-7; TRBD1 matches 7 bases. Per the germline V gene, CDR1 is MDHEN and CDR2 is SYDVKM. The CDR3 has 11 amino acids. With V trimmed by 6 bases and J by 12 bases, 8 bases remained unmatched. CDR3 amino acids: CASRTGLELYF. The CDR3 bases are TGTGCCAGCAGGACAGGGTTAGAATTGTACTTC.

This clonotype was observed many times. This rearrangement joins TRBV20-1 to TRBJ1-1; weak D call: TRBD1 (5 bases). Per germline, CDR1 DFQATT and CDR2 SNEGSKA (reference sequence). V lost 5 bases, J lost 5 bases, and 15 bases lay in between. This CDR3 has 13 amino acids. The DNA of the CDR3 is TGCAGTGCTGCAGACAGTCGTAAGACTGAAGCTTTCTTT. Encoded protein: CSAADSRKTEAFF.

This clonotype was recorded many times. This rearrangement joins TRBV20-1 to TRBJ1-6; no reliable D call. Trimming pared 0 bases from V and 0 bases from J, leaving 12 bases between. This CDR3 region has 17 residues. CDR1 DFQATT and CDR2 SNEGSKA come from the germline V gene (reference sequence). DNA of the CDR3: TGCAGTGCTAGAGATGGGAAGCGGAGCTCCTATAATTCACCCCTCCACTTT. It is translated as CSARDGKRSSYNSPLHF.

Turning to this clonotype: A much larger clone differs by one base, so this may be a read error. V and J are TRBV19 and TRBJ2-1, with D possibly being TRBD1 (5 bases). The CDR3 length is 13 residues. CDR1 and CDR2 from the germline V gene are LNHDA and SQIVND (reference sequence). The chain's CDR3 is CDSSMSRANEQFF. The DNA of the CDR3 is TGTGACAGTAGTATGAGCAGGGCCAATGAGCAGTTCTTC.

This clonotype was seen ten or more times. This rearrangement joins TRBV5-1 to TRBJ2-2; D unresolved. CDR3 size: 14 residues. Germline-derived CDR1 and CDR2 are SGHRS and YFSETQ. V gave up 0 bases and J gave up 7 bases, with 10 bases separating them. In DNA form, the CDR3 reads TGCGCCAGCAGCTTGGCAGGCCGTGTCGGGGAGCTGTTTTTT. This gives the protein CASSLAGRVGELFF.

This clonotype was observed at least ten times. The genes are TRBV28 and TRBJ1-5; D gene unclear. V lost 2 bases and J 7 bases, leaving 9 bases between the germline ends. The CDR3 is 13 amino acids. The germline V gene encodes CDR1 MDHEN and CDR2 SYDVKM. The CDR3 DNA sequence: TGTGCCAGCAGTTTAACATCGCAGCAGCCCCAGCATTTT. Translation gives CASSLTSQQPQHF. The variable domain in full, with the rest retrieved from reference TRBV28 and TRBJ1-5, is DVKVTQSSRYLVKRTGEKVFLECVQDMDHENMFWYRQDPGLGLRLIYFSYDVKMKEKGDIPEGYSVSREKKERFSLILESASTNQTSMYLCASSLTSQQPQHFGDGTRLSIL.

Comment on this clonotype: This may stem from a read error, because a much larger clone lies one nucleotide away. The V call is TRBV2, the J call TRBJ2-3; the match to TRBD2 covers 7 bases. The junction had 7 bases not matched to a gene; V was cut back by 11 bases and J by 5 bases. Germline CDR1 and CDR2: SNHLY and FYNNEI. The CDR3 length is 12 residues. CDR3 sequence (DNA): TGTGCCGGCGGCGCGGGGGTAGATACGCAGTATTTT. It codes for CAGGAGVDTQYF.

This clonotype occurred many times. The CDR3 nucleotides read TGTGCCAGCAGTTTTCCCGGAACAGGGGGCACCGGGGAGCTGTTTTTT. Protein: CASSFPGTGGTGELFF. The V call is TRBV28, the J call TRBJ2-2; TRBD1 matches 8 bases. V lost 3 bases to trimming and J lost 4 bases; unmatched junction nucleotides: 7. Germline CDR1 and CDR2: MDHEN and SYDVKM. CDR3 length: 16 amino acids. Full variable domain (outside the CDR3, taken from reference TRBV28 and TRBJ2-2): DVKVTQSSRYLVKRTGEKVFLECVQDMDHENMFWYRQDPGLGLRLIYFSYDVKMKEKGDIPEGYSVSREKKERFSLILESASTNQTSMYLCASSFPGTGGTGELFFGEGSRLTVL.

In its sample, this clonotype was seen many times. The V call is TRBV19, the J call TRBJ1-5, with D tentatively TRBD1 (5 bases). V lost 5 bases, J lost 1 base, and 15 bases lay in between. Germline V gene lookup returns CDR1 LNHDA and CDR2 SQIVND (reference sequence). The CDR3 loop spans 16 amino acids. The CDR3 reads CASSSRGGGSNQPQHF. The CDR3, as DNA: TGTGCCAGTAGTTCGAGGGGAGGAGGGAGCAATCAGCCCCAGCATTTT.

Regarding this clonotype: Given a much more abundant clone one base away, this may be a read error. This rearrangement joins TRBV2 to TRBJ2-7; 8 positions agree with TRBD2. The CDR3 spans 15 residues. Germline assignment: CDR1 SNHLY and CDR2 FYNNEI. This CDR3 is CTSSEAGLAGYEQYF. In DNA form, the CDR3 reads TGTACCAGCAGTGAAGCGGGGCTAGCGGGCTACGAGCAGTACTTC.

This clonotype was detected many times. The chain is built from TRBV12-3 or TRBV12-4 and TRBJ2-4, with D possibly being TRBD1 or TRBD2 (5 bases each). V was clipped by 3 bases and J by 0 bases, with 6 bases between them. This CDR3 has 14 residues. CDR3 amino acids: CASSFGGAKNIQYF. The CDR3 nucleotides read TGTGCCAGCAGTTTTGGGGGAGCCAAAAACATTCAGTACTTC.

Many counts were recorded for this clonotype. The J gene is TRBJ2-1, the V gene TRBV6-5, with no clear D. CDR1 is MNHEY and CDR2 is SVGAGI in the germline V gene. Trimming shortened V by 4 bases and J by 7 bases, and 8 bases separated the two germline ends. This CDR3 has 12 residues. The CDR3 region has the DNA TGTGCCAGCAGTTCGGACCGGAATGAGCAGTTCTTC. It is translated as CASSSDRNEQFF.

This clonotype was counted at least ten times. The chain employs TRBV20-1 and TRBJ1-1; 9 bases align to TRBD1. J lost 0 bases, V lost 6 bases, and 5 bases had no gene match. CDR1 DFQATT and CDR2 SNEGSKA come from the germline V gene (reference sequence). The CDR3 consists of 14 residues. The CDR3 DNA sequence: TGCAGTGCCCGGACAGGGGCCTTGAACACTGAAGCTTTCTTT. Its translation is CSARTGALNTEAFF.

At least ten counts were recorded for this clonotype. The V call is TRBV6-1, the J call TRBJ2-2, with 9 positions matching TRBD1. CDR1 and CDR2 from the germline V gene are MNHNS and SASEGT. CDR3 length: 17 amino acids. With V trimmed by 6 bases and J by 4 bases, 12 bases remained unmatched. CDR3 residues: CASSNLPPGQGTGELFF. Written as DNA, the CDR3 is TGTGCCAGCAGCAACCTCCCACCGGGACAGGGCACCGGGGAGCTGTTTTTT.